The 29 T cell receptor beta chains listed next were all sequenced from one sample in a study of cytotoxic CD8 clonotypes in ibrutinib-treated CLL. The assay was immunoSEQ multiplex PCR, and TCRdb's table has in-frame clones only and misses some. This table has some 130,000 clones, roughly 88% appearing once. Specimen: PBMCs, collected after 24 months of ibrutinib treatment. The receptors were sampled from a human donor with chronic lymphocytic leukemia.

The chain couples TRBV5-5 to TRBJ1-3; 9 bases agree with TRBD1. J gave up 0 bases and V 4 bases, and 5 bases lay outside the gene matches. This CDR3 comprises 16 residues. Germline CDR1 SGHKS, CDR2 YYEKEE (reference sequence). The CDR3 DNA is TGTGCCAGCAGCACGACAGGGGGAGACTCTGGAAACACCATATATTTT. Protein product: CASSTTGGDSGNTIYF.

This clone was seen once. The rearrangement joins TRBV30 to TRBJ1-1; 11 positions agree with TRBD1. This CDR3 has 13 residues. Germline trimming cut 3 bases from V and 4 bases from J; bases unmatched to any gene: 1. Germline V lookup: CDR1 GTSNPN, CDR2 SVGIG (reference sequence). Written as DNA, the CDR3 is TGTGCCTGGAGAGGACAGGGGGCCACTGAAGCTTTCTTT. Its protein product is CAWRGQGATEAFF.

The J gene is TRBJ1-6, the V gene TRBV4-2; D call uncertain. Germline loops: CDR1 LGHNA, CDR2 YNFKEQ. The V gene lost 3 bases and the J gene lost 0 bases, with 18 bases spanning the gap. The CDR3 runs to 19 residues. CDR3 protein: CASSQDGPQTSSYNSPLHF. The CDR3 nucleotides are TGTGCCAGCAGCCAGGACGGCCCACAGACGAGCTCCTATAATTCACCCCTCCACTTT.

The V gene is TRBV7-9, the J gene TRBJ1-2; tentatively, D is TRBD1 (5 bases). The germline CDR1 and CDR2 sequences are SEHNR and FQNEAQ (reference sequence). Trimming stripped 4 bases from V and 8 bases from J, with 20 bases between. There are 15 residues in the CDR3. As DNA, the CDR3 is TGTGCCAGCAGCTCACTAGTGCGGGGGTTTAGCGGCTACACCTTC. Translated, it gives CASSSLVRGFSGYTF.

This chain links TRBV7-2 with TRBJ2-5; D perhaps matches TRBD1 (6 bases). Deletions cut 5 bases from V and 2 bases from J, with 15 bases between. This CDR3 region has 15 residues. Germline V gives CDR1 SGHTA, CDR2 FQGNSA. CDR3 loop: CASSVSQGQQETQYF. The CDR3 DNA reads as TGTGCCAGCAGCGTATCACAGGGTCAACAAGAGACCCAGTACTTC.

The chain employs TRBV6-5 and TRBJ2-3; D gene unclear. CDR1 and CDR2 from the germline V gene are MNHEY and SVGAGI. The V gene lost 10 bases and the J gene lost 3 bases, with 17 bases spanning the gap. The CDR3 consists of 14 residues. In nucleotides, the CDR3 is TGTGCCACCAAAGGCCTCGCTCTGACAGATACGCAGTATTTT. Its translation is CATKGLALTDTQYF.

The CDR3 here is CASRPVPWFGQYF. CDR3 in DNA: TGTGCCAGCAGGCCGGTCCCCTGGTTCGGGCAGTACTTC. The J gene is TRBJ2-7, the V gene TRBV28; D uncertain. The CDR3 runs to 13 residues. V lost 6 bases to trimming and J lost 9 bases, with 18 bases between them. Germline-derived CDR1 and CDR2 are MDHEN and SYDVKM.

The CDR3 is CASSPQVNEQYF. The CDR3 DNA reads as TGTGCCAGCTCACCACAGGTCAACGAGCAGTACTTC. The chain carries TRBV18 and TRBJ2-7; no firm D call. Germline values: CDR1 KGHSH, CDR2 LQKENI. CDR3 length: 12 residues. Trimming stripped 1 base from V and 5 bases from J, with 6 bases between.

The gene calls are TRBV29-1 and TRBJ1-1, with D tentatively TRBD1 (6 bases). Trimming removed 0 bases at V and 0 bases at J, with 14 bases between. The CDR3 is 16 residues long. CDR1 and CDR2 (germline): SQVTM, ANQGSEA. The CDR3 nucleotides read TGCAGCGTTGAAGACGTCCAGGGGTTCATGAACACTGAAGCTTTCTTT. Translating it yields CSVEDVQGFMNTEAFF.

This chain uses TRBV7-8 with TRBJ2-6; tentative D call: TRBD2 (5 bases). V gave up 2 bases and J gave up 0 bases, with 20 bases separating them. The CDR3 sequence is 20 residues long. In germline, CDR1 is SGHVS, CDR2 FQNEAQ. CDR3 sequence reads: CASSLIVMGDLSSGANVLTF. The CDR3 DNA is TGTGCCAGCAGCTTAATCGTTATGGGAGATCTAAGCTCTGGGGCCAACGTCCTGACTTTC.

This clone came up a few times. This sequence joins TRBV6-1 and TRBJ1-5; D remains unclear. Germline CDR1 reads MNHNS; CDR2 reads SASEGT. Trimming left V 1 base short and J 6 bases short, with 10 bases between. This CDR3 contains 14 residues. CDR3 nucleotide sequence: TGTGCCAGCAGTGAAGTCTGGGGTGCTCAGCCCCAGCATTTT. This encodes CASSEVWGAQPQHF.

This clone occurred a few times. This chain joins TRBV2 and TRBJ2-5; the match to TRBD1 covers 7 bases. The J segment lost 2 bases and the V segment lost 8 bases, leaving 11 bases of the junction unmatched. Germline CDR1 SNHLY, CDR2 FYNNEI. The CDR3 is 15 residues long. CDR3: CASRDRNPEQETQYF. CDR3 nucleotide sequence: TGTGCCAGCCGGGACAGAAACCCCGAGCAAGAGACCCAGTACTTC.

The genes are TRBV9 and TRBJ2-3, with 8 bases fitting TRBD2. CDR1 is SGDLS, CDR2 YYNGEE, per germline. The CDR3 sequence is 16 residues long. The ends lost 0 bases at V and 4 bases at J; junction bases unmatched: 7. Here the CDR3 reads CASSVDIRGGPDTQYF. The DNA of the CDR3 is TGTGCCAGCAGCGTAGACATCCGGGGGGGCCCAGATACGCAGTATTTT.

The chain links TRBV28 to TRBJ2-3; D perhaps matches TRBD2 (5 bases). The V and J ends lost 6 bases and 0 bases respectively, with 13 bases between them. The CDR3 extends over 15 amino acids. CDR1 MDHEN and CDR2 SYDVKM come from the germline V gene. In nucleotides, the CDR3 is TGTGCCAGCAGGGGTGGGAGTCATAGCACAGATACGCAGTATTTT. This encodes CASRGGSHSTDTQYF.

The chain couples TRBV7-2 to TRBJ1-2; no clear D. With 0 bases removed from V and 8 bases from J, the gap between germline ends came to 13 bases. Per germline, CDR1 SGHTA and CDR2 FQGNSA. The CDR3 covers 14 residues. This chain's CDR3 is CASSLAREGSGYTF. The CDR3 DNA sequence: TGTGCCAGCAGCTTAGCGAGGGAGGGAAGCGGCTACACCTTC.

The chain has TRBV9 and TRBJ2-3; 7 bases line up with TRBD2. V trimming: 2 bases; J trimming: 1 base; junction bases outside the gene matches: 4. This CDR3 is built from 15 residues. Per the germline V gene, CDR1 is SGDLS and CDR2 is YYNGEE. CDR3 in amino acids: CASSVLGGGTDTQYF. CDR3 DNA: TGTGCCAGCAGCGTGCTTGGGGGGGGCACAGATACGCAGTATTTT. The entire variable domain, with the rest obtained from reference TRBV9 and TRBJ2-3, is as follows: DSGVTQTPKHLITATGQRVTLRCSPRSGDLSVYWYQQSLDQGLQFLIQYYNGEERAKGNILERFSAQQFPDLHSELNLSSLELGDSALYFCASSVLGGGTDTQYFGPGTRLTVL.

The chain is built from TRBV19 and TRBJ2-1, with unresolved D. The germline CDR1 and CDR2 sequences are LNHDA and SQIVND (reference sequence). This CDR3 region has 13 residues. Trimming took 1 base from V and 10 from J, leaving 11 bases between them. As DNA, the CDR3 is TGTGCCAGTAGTATAGCCCGGCCCACGGAGCAGTTCTTC. Protein: CASSIARPTEQFF.

This rearrangement joins TRBV28 to TRBJ1-2; D gene ambiguous. V gave up 6 bases and J gave up 4 bases, with 6 bases separating them. The CDR3 runs 11 residues. Germline V gives CDR1 MDHEN, CDR2 SYDVKM. The CDR3: CASSPAYGYTF. CDR3 sequence (DNA): TGTGCCAGCAGCCCTGCCTATGGCTACACCTTC.

This clone has just one count. The chain recombines TRBV7-2 with TRBJ2-1, with 7 bases identical to TRBD1. The CDR3 spans 14 residues. Germline V gives CDR1 SGHTA, CDR2 FQGNSA. The junction had 9 bases not matched to a gene; V was cut back by 7 bases and J by 6 bases. CDR3: CASTKPGQINEQFF. The CDR3 DNA sequence: TGTGCCAGCACCAAACCGGGACAGATCAATGAGCAGTTCTTC. The entire variable domain, with the rest obtained from reference TRBV7-2 and TRBJ2-1, is as follows: GAGVSQSPSNKVTEKGKDVELRCDPISGHTALYWYRQSLGQGLEFLIYFQGNSAPDKSGLPSDRFSAERTGGSVSTLTIQRTQQEDSAVYLCASTKPGQINEQFFGPGTRLTVL.

A single count supports this clone. The gene calls are TRBV7-2 and TRBJ2-1; a possible D gene is TRBD2 (5 bases). The V gene's germline CDR1 is SGHTA and CDR2 FQGNSA. V was pared by 1 base and J by 6 bases, with 13 bases between. The length of the CDR3 is 15 residues. CDR3 residues: CASSLVTGAANEQFF. The DNA of the CDR3 is TGTGCCAGCAGCTTAGTAACTGGAGCGGCCAATGAGCAGTTCTTC.

The chain links TRBV9 to TRBJ1-3; possibly TRBD1 for D (5 bases). Trimming removed 4 bases from V and 5 bases from J, with 13 bases in between. This CDR3 is 14 amino acids long. The germline V gene encodes CDR1 SGDLS and CDR2 YYNGEE. The CDR3 DNA reads TGTGCCAGCAGCTCCGGGACGAATCGAAACACCATATATTTT. This sequence encodes CASSSGTNRNTIYF.

This clone was detected once. The V call is TRBV28, the J call TRBJ2-3; TRBD2 aligns across 7 bases. Germline V lookup: CDR1 MDHEN, CDR2 SYDVKM. The CDR3 is made up of 12 amino acids. Unmatched junction bases numbered 9, after V lost 7 bases and J lost 11 bases. The CDR3 nucleotides are TGTGCCAGCACCCCGGGACTAAGTAGGCAGTATTTT. Its protein product is CASTPGLSRQYF.

This clone was counted between two and nine times. This sequence joins TRBV18 and TRBJ2-1; D remains ambiguous. Per germline, CDR1 KGHSH and CDR2 LQKENI. V dropped 2 bases and J dropped 8 bases, with 13 bases sitting between them. The CDR3 has 14 amino acids. The CDR3 protein is CASSPNPRSDEQFF. The CDR3 DNA reads TGTGCCAGCTCACCAAATCCGAGGTCGGATGAGCAGTTCTTC.

This rearrangement joins TRBV2 to TRBJ2-5; 12 bases align to TRBD2. Germline trimming cut 6 bases from V and 2 bases from J; bases unmatched to any gene: 4. The germline gives CDR1 SNHLY, CDR2 FYNNEI. This CDR3 region has 15 residues. CDR3 nucleotides: TGTGCCAGCAGCCTGCTAGCGGGGGGGCAAGAGACCCAGTACTTC. Its translation: CASSLLAGGQETQYF.

The CDR3, as DNA: TGTGCCAGCTCACCCCTTGAGTACAGGGCGACCTACACCTTC. Protein product: CASSPLEYRATYTF. The chain employs TRBV18 and TRBJ1-2; tentative D call: TRBD1 (6 bases). The V gene's germline CDR1 is KGHSH and CDR2 LQKENI. The V end lost 3 bases, the J end lost 10 bases, and 18 bases lay between the germline ends. The length of the CDR3 is 14 residues.

V and J are TRBV6-1 and TRBJ1-1; D is perhaps TRBD1 (5 bases). V lost 6 bases and J 8 bases, leaving 19 bases between the germline ends. This CDR3 has 14 amino acids. In germline, CDR1 is MNHNS, CDR2 SASEGT. The CDR3 DNA reads TGTGCCAGCAGCGCCGAACCCCTAGGGGTGGAAGCTTTCTTT. This codes for CASSAEPLGVEAFF.

The chain employs TRBV2 and TRBJ2-1; possible D gene TRBD2, 5 bases. Germline assignment: CDR1 SNHLY and CDR2 FYNNEI. Trimming stripped 3 bases from V and 7 bases from J, with 16 bases between. CDR3 size: 15 residues. As DNA, the CDR3 is TGTGCCAGCAGTGATCTACGGGGTGGGCGGAATGAGCAGTTCTTC. Protein sequence: CASSDLRGGRNEQFF.

The chain links TRBV29-1 to TRBJ1-2; 7 bases are a match to TRBD1. The CDR3 has 13 residues. The V segment lost 3 bases and the J segment 7 bases; nucleotides outside the gene matches: 8. Germline CDR1 is SQVTM and CDR2 is ANQGSEA. In DNA form, the CDR3 reads TGCAGCGTTGATGAGACAGGGTCCCGTGGCTACACCTTC. Translating gives CSVDETGSRGYTF.

The rearrangement links TRBV6-4 to TRBJ1-5; TRBD1 might be the D (5 bases). The CDR3 loop spans 14 amino acids. The germline V and J ends were trimmed by 6 bases and 4 bases, with 13 bases remaining between them. CDR1 is MRHNA and CDR2 is SNTAGT in the germline V gene. The CDR3 loop reads CASSVDSGNQPQHF. CDR3 bases: TGTGCCAGCAGCGTTGACAGCGGAAATCAGCCCCAGCATTTT.